This T cell receptor beta chain was documented in a study of blood T cell repertoires in COVID-19. The authors' processing: Amplification of reference gene primers provided the estimated nucleated cell counts. Profiling relied on immunoSEQ multiplex PCR, and the TCRdb table lists in-frame clones only, not all of them. Clone size and the V and J calls come from that table; the DNA yielded D and trimming. The table includes approximately 100,000 clones, less than 85% detected once. Input material: peripheral blood. This receptor was identified in a man older than 75 with acute or convalescent COVID-19.

The CDR3 region has the DNA TGTGCCAGCAGCTTAGCGCAGGTCGAGCAGTACTTC. Translation: CASSLAQVEQYF. The chain recombines TRBV7-8 with TRBJ2-7, with D unclear. The CDR3 covers 12 residues. Per the germline V gene, CDR1 is SGHVS and CDR2 is FQNEAQ. The V end was cut by 0 bases, the J end by 6 bases, with 6 bases between. Together with reference TRBV7-8 and TRBJ2-7, the CDR3 gives the full variable domain: GAGVSQSPRYKVAKRGQDVALRCDPISGHVSLFWYQQALGQGPEFLTYFQNEAQLDKSGLPSDRFFAERPEGSVSTLKIQRTQQEDSAVYLCASSLAQVEQYFGPGTRLTVT.